The 3 T cell receptor beta chains below come from one sample, sequenced in a study of T cell responses to AZD1222 COVID-19 vaccine. Here immunoSEQ multiplex PCR was the method, and the copy in TCRdb shows in-frame clones only, minus some. The top ten clones hold under 3% of a sample with 70,000 to 80,000 clones, 86% of them seen once. The material was peripheral blood, obtained on day 0 of AZD1222 vaccination. The origin of the receptors is an adult in good health.

V and J are TRBV7-2 and TRBJ1-1, with 7 bases identical to TRBD1. In germline, CDR1 is SGHTA, CDR2 FQGNSA. This CDR3 has 14 amino acids. Losses at the gene ends were 1 base for V and 1 base for J; bases not matched to a gene: 0. The CDR3 loop reads CASSLGQGNTEAFF. The DNA for the CDR3 is TGTGCCAGCAGCTTAGGACAGGGGAACACTGAAGCTTTCTTT.

The chain employs TRBV18 and TRBJ2-7; D gene unclear. V dropped 1 base and J dropped 2 bases, with 6 bases sitting between them. The germline V gene encodes CDR1 KGHSH and CDR2 LQKENI. This CDR3 has 13 amino acids. In DNA, the CDR3 is TGTGCCAGCTCACCACGAATGGCCTACGAGCAGTACTTC. Protein: CASSPRMAYEQYF.

J is TRBJ2-1 and V is TRBV7-2, with 7 bases that match TRBD1. The CDR3 spans 16 residues. Trimming at V came to 5 bases and at J to 3 bases, leaving 10 bases not matched to a gene. Per germline, CDR1 SGHTA and CDR2 FQGNSA. As DNA, the CDR3 is TGTGCCAGCAGCCTAAGGGACAGTAATCGCTACAATGAGCAGTTCTTC. This gives the protein CASSLRDSNRYNEQFF. The variable domain in full, with the rest retrieved from reference TRBV7-2 and TRBJ2-1, is GAGVSQSPSNKVTEKGKDVELRCDPISGHTALYWYRQSLGQGLEFLIYFQGNSAPDKSGLPSDRFSAERTGGSVSTLTIQRTQQEDSAVYLCASSLRDSNRYNEQFFGPGTRLTVL.